The 23 T cell receptor beta chains given below trace back to one sample, sequenced in a study of technical replicates of blood from a few donors. Assay used: immunoSEQ multiplex PCR; TCRdb lists only in-frame clones, some missing. The table lists about 82,000 clones, approximately 94% of them singletons. Sequencing was carried out using T cells isolated from PBMCs. These receptor sequences come from a human donor in good health.

The chain couples TRBV23-1 to TRBJ1-5, with 8 nucleotides matching TRBD1. TRBV23-1 is sorted into the ORF group, with uncertain function. The CDR3 is 16 residues long. Trimming at V came to 7 bases and at J to 7 bases, leaving 15 bases not matched to a gene. This CDR3 reads CASNQTGTGLEQPQHF. Written as DNA, the CDR3 is TGCGCCAGCAATCAGACCGGGACAGGCCTAGAACAGCCCCAGCATTTT.

DNA of the CDR3: TGTGCCAGCAGTTTTCTAGCGGTTGGGTCCTACGAGCAGTACTTC. It codes for CASSFLAVGSYEQYF. The chain employs TRBV6-6 and TRBJ2-7; 7 bases are shared with TRBD2. The V and J ends lost 4 bases and 1 base, in that order; junction bases with no gene match: 7. The CDR3 totals 15 residues. Per the germline V gene, CDR1 is MNHNY and CDR2 is SVGAGI (reference sequence).

The rearrangement links TRBV4-3 to TRBJ2-2; 9 bases are shared with TRBD1. Trimming at V came to 4 bases and at J to 6 bases, leaving 3 bases not matched to a gene. The CDR3 length is 14 residues. CDR1 and CDR2 (germline): LGHNA, YSLEER. The CDR3 reads CASSRNRGPGELFF. In DNA form, the CDR3 reads TGCGCCAGCAGCCGGAACAGGGGGCCCGGGGAGCTGTTTTTT.

This CDR3 reads CAWRLAWEQFF. In nucleotides, the CDR3 is TGTGCCTGGAGACTAGCCTGGGAGCAGTTCTTC. The chain uses TRBV30 and TRBJ2-1, with D possibly TRBD2 on 6 matching bases. V was shortened by 3 bases and J by 10 bases, with 10 bases between the two germline ends. The CDR3 has 11 residues. Per germline, CDR1 GTSNPN and CDR2 SVGIG (reference sequence).

This chain joins TRBV7-8 and TRBJ2-5, with a tentative D call TRBD2 (5 bases). V shed 3 bases and J shed 2 bases, with 10 bases lying between them. This CDR3 is built from 14 residues. Germline V gene sequence: CDR1 SGHVS, CDR2 FQNEAQ. CDR3 protein: CASSLRGNQETQYF. DNA of the CDR3: TGTGCCAGCAGCTTGAGAGGGAATCAAGAGACCCAGTACTTC. Full variable domain (outside the CDR3, taken from reference TRBV7-8 and TRBJ2-5): GAGVSQSPRYKVAKRGQDVALRCDPISGHVSLFWYQQALGQGPEFLTYFQNEAQLDKSGLPSDRFFAERPEGSVSTLKIQRTQQEDSAVYLCASSLRGNQETQYFGPGTRLLVL.

In this sample, this clone turned up once. The chain recombines TRBV28 with TRBJ1-5; 8 bases map to TRBD1. This CDR3 contains 15 residues. The trim removed 7 bases at V and 6 bases at J, leaving 11 bases unmatched. Germline-derived CDR1 and CDR2 are MDHEN and SYDVKM. The CDR3 spells CASMAPGGASQPQHF. The CDR3 DNA reads TGTGCCAGCATGGCCCCAGGGGGCGCGAGTCAGCCCCAGCATTTT.

The rearrangement uses TRBV9 and TRBJ1-3; D remains unclear. With 4 bases removed from V and 4 bases from J, the gap between germline ends came to 12 bases. Germline V gene data show CDR1 as SGDLS and CDR2 as YYNGEE. The CDR3 loop spans 14 amino acids. CDR3 nucleotide sequence: TGTGCCAGCAGCTCCCCGGGTAGGGGAAACACCATATATTTT. Translation gives CASSSPGRGNTIYF.

The count of this clone is one. CDR3 sequence reads: CASSQVYSAGAGYEQYF. DNA of the CDR3: TGCGCCAGCAGCCAAGTGTATTCTGCGGGAGCCGGCTACGAGCAGTACTTC. This chain links TRBV4-3 with TRBJ2-7, with TRBD2 matching over 7 bases. The CDR3 is made up of 17 amino acids. Per the germline V gene, CDR1 is LGHNA and CDR2 is YSLEER. V lost 1 base and J lost 3; bases outside the gene matches: 12.

DNA for the CDR3: TGTGCCAGCAGCTTGCGGGGGGCTAATGAAAAACTGTTTTTT. Its translation: CASSLRGANEKLFF. The V and J genes are TRBV7-9 and TRBJ1-4, with D possibly matching TRBD1 (5 bases). Per the germline V gene, CDR1 is SEHNR and CDR2 is FQNEAQ (reference sequence). V shed 3 bases and J shed 3 bases, with 8 bases lying between them. This CDR3 comprises 14 residues.

The chain uses TRBV6-5 and TRBJ2-1; 9 bases fit TRBD1. The length of the CDR3 is 15 residues. V lost 6 bases to trimming and J lost 8 bases; unmatched junction nucleotides: 11. Germline V gene data show CDR1 as MNHEY and CDR2 as SVGAGI. The CDR3 spells CASRRDRVPGDEQFF. DNA of the CDR3: TGTGCCAGCAGACGGGACAGGGTTCCCGGGGATGAGCAGTTCTTC.

The V call is TRBV9, the J call TRBJ2-5, with D perhaps TRBD1 (6 bases). Germline lookup yields CDR1 SGDLS and CDR2 YYNGEE. V dropped 0 bases and J dropped 5 bases, with 14 bases sitting between them. The CDR3 sequence is 15 residues long. CDR3 sequence reads: CASSVDDLRGETQYF. The CDR3 DNA is TGTGCCAGCAGCGTAGATGACCTAAGGGGGGAGACCCAGTACTTC.

The chain couples TRBV28 to TRBJ1-1, with TRBD1 as a possible D gene (6 bases). The CDR3 runs to 13 residues. V dropped 5 bases and J dropped 2 bases, with 9 bases sitting between them. Germline V gene data show CDR1 as MDHEN and CDR2 as SYDVKM. CDR3 sequence: CASSPRGNTEAFF. For the CDR3, the DNA is TGTGCCAGCAGTCCCAGGGGTAACACTGAAGCTTTCTTT.

The chain is built from TRBV27 and TRBJ1-5, with D perhaps TRBD1 (5 bases). This CDR3 has 16 residues. Germline V CDR1 and CDR2: MNHEY, SMNVEV (reference sequence). V was cut by 3 bases and J by 6 bases, with 18 bases left in between. As DNA, the CDR3 is TGTGCCAGCAGTTTTACGGGACTCGGAATGAGTCAGCCCCAGCATTTT. This translates into CASSFTGLGMSQPQHF.

This chain uses TRBV9 with TRBJ2-1; 7 positions agree with TRBD2. The junction had 7 bases not matched to a gene; V was cut back by 0 bases and J by 7 bases. The germline gives CDR1 SGDLS, CDR2 YYNGEE. The CDR3 spans 15 residues. The CDR3 DNA is TGTGCCAGCAGCGTAGGGGGAGGGCCCCCAAATGAGCAGTTCTTC. This codes for CASSVGGGPPNEQFF.

This chain joins TRBV7-9 and TRBJ2-3; weak D call: TRBD2 (6 bases). The CDR3 sequence is 19 residues long. V lost 1 base, J lost 5 bases, and 25 bases lay in between. In germline, CDR1 is SEHNR, CDR2 FQNEAQ (reference sequence). CDR3 nucleotide sequence: TGTGCCAGCAGCTTAGATCCCAGGGCTTGGGCTAGCGCTAAAGATACGCAGTATTTT. Translated, it gives CASSLDPRAWASAKDTQYF.

The chain's CDR3 is CAISTGETGSTDTQYF. In nucleotides, the CDR3 is TGTGCCATCAGTACTGGAGAAACAGGGAGCACAGATACGCAGTATTTT. The V and J genes are TRBV10-3 and TRBJ2-3, with TRBD1 as a possible D gene (6 bases). This CDR3 spans 16 amino acids. The V gene lost 5 bases and the J gene lost 0 bases, with 15 bases spanning the gap. Germline loops: CDR1 ENHRY, CDR2 SYGVKD.

The chain recombines TRBV30 with TRBJ1-2, with D perhaps TRBD1 (5 bases). There are 12 residues in the CDR3. The germline V and J ends were trimmed by 5 bases and 3 bases, with 10 bases remaining between them. CDR1 is GTSNPN, CDR2 SVGIG, per germline (reference sequence). The CDR3 is CAWQGDDYGYTF. CDR3 nucleotide sequence: TGTGCCTGGCAAGGGGATGACTATGGCTACACCTTC.

The chain uses TRBV13 and TRBJ2-7; D may be TRBD2 (5 bases). Germline lookup yields CDR1 PRHDT and CDR2 FYEKMQ (reference sequence). Trimming took off 0 bases at V and 3 bases at J, with 9 bases between the two ends. This CDR3 is 14 amino acids long. CDR3: CASSLGGGLYEQYF. CDR3 in DNA: TGTGCCAGCAGCTTAGGGGGCGGGCTCTACGAGCAGTACTTC.

The V and J genes are TRBV9 and TRBJ2-1; 12 nucleotides align to TRBD2. CDR1 SGDLS and CDR2 YYNGEE come from the germline V gene. The V and J ends lost 1 base and 5 bases, in that order; junction bases with no gene match: 4. The CDR3 has 16 amino acids. This CDR3 is CASSVSLAGGDNEQFF. The DNA for the CDR3 is TGTGCCAGCAGCGTAAGCCTAGCGGGAGGGGACAATGAGCAGTTCTTC.

The rearrangement uses TRBV11-2 and TRBJ2-2; maybe TRBD1 (6 bases). Germline CDR1 SGHAT, CDR2 FQNNGV. V dropped 5 bases and J dropped 3 bases, with 16 bases sitting between them. This CDR3 has 16 amino acids. As DNA, the CDR3 is TGTGCCAGCAGCGGACAGTCCGGGTATGACACCGGGGAGCTGTTTTTT. Translation: CASSGQSGYDTGELFF.

This chain links TRBV6-5 with TRBJ2-5; 7 nucleotides line up with TRBD2. Losses at the gene ends were 5 bases for V and 6 bases for J; bases not matched to a gene: 6. The germline V gene encodes CDR1 MNHEY and CDR2 SVGAGI. The CDR3 has 13 amino acids. CDR3 region: CASSPGLGKTQYF. CDR3 coding DNA: TGTGCCAGCAGTCCCGGACTAGGAAAGACCCAGTACTTC.

The CDR3 region has the DNA TGCGCCAGCGGGCTGGGACTGCCCCCCTACGAGCAGTACTTC. It translates to CASGLGLPPYEQYF. This chain joins TRBV5-1 and TRBJ2-7; weak D call: TRBD2 (6 bases). Germline CDR1 reads SGHRS; CDR2 reads YFSETQ. The CDR3 totals 14 residues. V gave up 7 bases and J gave up 2 bases, with 16 bases separating them.

The rearrangement joins TRBV6-6 to TRBJ1-1, with a tentative D call TRBD1 (5 bases). The CDR3 length is 15 residues. V lost 0 bases to trimming and J lost 1 base, with 9 bases between them. Germline CDR1 reads MNHNY; CDR2 reads SVGAGI (reference sequence). CDR3 nucleotide sequence: TGTGCCAGCAGTTACTCCCTGGGGGGGAACACTGAAGCTTTCTTT. Translating it yields CASSYSLGGNTEAFF.